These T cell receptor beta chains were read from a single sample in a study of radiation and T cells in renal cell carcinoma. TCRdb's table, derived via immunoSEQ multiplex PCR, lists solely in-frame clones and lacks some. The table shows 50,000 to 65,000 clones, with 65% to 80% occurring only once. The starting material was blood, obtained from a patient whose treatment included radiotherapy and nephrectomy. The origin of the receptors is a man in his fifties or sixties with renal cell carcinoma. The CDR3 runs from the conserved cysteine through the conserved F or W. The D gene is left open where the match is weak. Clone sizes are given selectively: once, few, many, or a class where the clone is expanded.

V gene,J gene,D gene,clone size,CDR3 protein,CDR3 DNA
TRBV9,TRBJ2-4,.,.,CASSTSLRDSDIQYF,TGTGCCAGCAGCACATCACTCCGGGACTCCGACATTCAGTACTTC
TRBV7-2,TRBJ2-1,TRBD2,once,CASSLVSGASSYNEQFF,TGTGCCAGCAGCTTAGTAAGCGGGGCTAGCTCCTACAATGAGCAGTTCTTC
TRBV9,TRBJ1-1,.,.,CASSRELNTEAFF,TGTGCCAGCAGCAGGGAATTGAACACTGAAGCTTTCTTT
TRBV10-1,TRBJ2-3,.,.,CASSESVGSTDTQYF,TGCGCCAGCAGTGAGTCGGTAGGGAGCACAGATACGCAGTATTTT
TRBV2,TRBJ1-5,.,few,CASSGLYQPQHF,TGTGCCAGCAGTGGCCTGTATCAGCCCCAGCATTTT
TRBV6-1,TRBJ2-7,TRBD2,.,CASSERTSGGASFYEQYF,TGTGCCAGCAGTGAAAGGACTAGCGGGGGGGCCTCGTTTTACGAGCAGTACTTC
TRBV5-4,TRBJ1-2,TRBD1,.,CASRSLGQANGYTF,TGTGCCAGCAGGTCACTGGGACAGGCTAATGGCTACACCTTC
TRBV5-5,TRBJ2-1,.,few,CASSLKQLDNEQFF,TGTGCCAGCAGCTTGAAACAGCTCGACAATGAGCAGTTCTTC
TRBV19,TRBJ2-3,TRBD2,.,CASSIDLRLAGSSRFGDTQYF,TGTGCCAGTAGTATAGATTTGAGACTAGCGGGGTCATCTAGATTTGGAGATACGCAGTATTTT
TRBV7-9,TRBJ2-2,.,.,CASSFNTGELFF,TGTGCCAGCAGCTTTAACACCGGGGAGCTGTTTTTT
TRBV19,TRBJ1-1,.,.,CASSPRHDVTEAFF,TGTGCCAGTAGTCCCAGACATGATGTTACTGAAGCTTTCTTT
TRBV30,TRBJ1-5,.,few,CAWSVLSGGRWQPQHF,TGTGCCTGGAGTGTACTTTCGGGGGGCCGTTGGCAGCCCCAGCATTTT
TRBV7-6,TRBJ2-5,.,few,CASSPLGLGETQYF,TGTGCCAGCAGCCCGCTAGGGTTGGGCGAGACCCAGTACTTC
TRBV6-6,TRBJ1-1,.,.,CASSMNTEAFF,TGTGCCAGCAGTATGAACACTGAAGCTTTCTTT
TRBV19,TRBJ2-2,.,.,CASSLVGELFF,TGTGCCAGTAGTTTGGTCGGGGAGCTGTTTTTT
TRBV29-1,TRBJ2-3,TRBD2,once,CSVAGLADTDTQYF,TGCAGCGTGGCGGGACTAGCGGACACAGATACGCAGTATTTT
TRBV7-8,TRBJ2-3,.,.,CASSSSPGAATDTQYF,TGTGCCAGCAGCTCCAGCCCGGGGGCCGCGACAGATACGCAGTATTTT
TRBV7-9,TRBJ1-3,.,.,CASSLDTSSGNTIYF,TGTGCCAGCAGCTTAGACACGAGCTCTGGAAACACCATATATTTT
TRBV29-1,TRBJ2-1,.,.,CSVPGTRYNEQFF,TGCAGCGTTCCCGGGACAAGATACAATGAGCAGTTCTTC
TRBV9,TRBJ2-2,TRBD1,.,CASSHNTGAGELFF,TGTGCCAGCAGCCATAATACAGGGGCCGGGGAGCTGTTTTTT
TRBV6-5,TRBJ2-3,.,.,CASSYGGSTDTQYF,TGTGCCAGCAGTTACGGGGGGAGCACAGATACGCAGTATTTT
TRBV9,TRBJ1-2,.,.,CASSGIGGYTF,TGTGCCAGCAGCGGTATCGGGGGCTACACCTTC
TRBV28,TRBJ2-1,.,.,CASSSTGDEQFF,TGTGCCAGCTCATCTACGGGGGATGAGCAGTTCTTC
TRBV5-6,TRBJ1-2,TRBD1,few,CASSNRDRPLYGYTF,TGTGCCAGCAGCAACCGGGACAGGCCCCTCTATGGCTACACCTTC
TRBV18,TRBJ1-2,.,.,CASLDKHSNYGYTF,TGTGCCAGCTTAGACAAACATTCAAACTATGGCTACACCTTC
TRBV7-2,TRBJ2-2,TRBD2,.,CASSLSGGDTGELFF,TGTGCCAGCAGCTTAAGCGGGGGAGACACCGGGGAGCTGTTTTTT
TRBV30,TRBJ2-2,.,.,CAWSSLGVTGELFF,TGTGCCTGGAGTTCCCTTGGAGTCACCGGGGAGCTGTTTTTT
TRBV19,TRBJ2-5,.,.,CASSPFYGRSAGETQYF,TGTGCCAGTAGTCCATTCTACGGTCGCTCGGCAGGAGAGACCCAGTACTTC
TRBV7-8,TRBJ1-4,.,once,CASSLISGVGNEKLFF,TGTGCCAGCAGCTTAATATCTGGGGTTGGTAATGAAAAACTGTTTTTT
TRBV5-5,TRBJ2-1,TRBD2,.,CASRPVSGGAKNEQFF,TGTGCCAGCCGTCCAGTGAGCGGGGGAGCGAAGAATGAGCAGTTCTTC
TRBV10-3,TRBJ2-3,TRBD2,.,CAIRSRGGGGTDTQYF,TGTGCCATCAGGTCCCGGGGCGGGGGTGGCACAGATACGCAGTATTTT
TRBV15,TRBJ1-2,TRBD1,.,CATSRQRTGDIGYTF,TGTGCCACCAGCCGGCAAAGGACAGGGGATATTGGCTACACCTTC
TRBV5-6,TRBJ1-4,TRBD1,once,CASSRPLQGVNEKLFF,TGTGCCAGCAGCAGGCCCTTACAGGGGGTTAATGAAAAACTGTTTTTT
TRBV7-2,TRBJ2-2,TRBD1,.,CASSGPGTGVGELFF,TGTGCCAGCAGCGGTCCCGGGACAGGGGTCGGGGAGCTGTTTTTT
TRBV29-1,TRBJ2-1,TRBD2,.,CSVDGTSNEQFF,TGCAGCGTTGATGGGACTAGCAATGAGCAGTTCTTC
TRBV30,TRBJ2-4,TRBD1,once,CAWMGWTGVAKNIQYF,TGTGCCTGGATGGGTTGGACAGGGGTTGCCAAAAACATTCAGTACTTC
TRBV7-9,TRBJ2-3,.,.,CASSPLAYSTDTQYF,TGTGCCAGCAGCCCCCTAGCGTATAGCACAGATACGCAGTATTTT
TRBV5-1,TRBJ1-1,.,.,CASSLVTETEAFF,TGCGCCAGCAGCTTGGTCACGGAGACTGAAGCTTTCTTT
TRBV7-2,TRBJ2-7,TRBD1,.,CASSLATGTGGKYEQYF,TGTGCCAGCAGCTTAGCCACCGGGACAGGGGGCAAGTACGAGCAGTACTTC
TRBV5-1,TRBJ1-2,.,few,CASSSDGSGGFYTF,TGCGCCAGCAGCTCCGACGGATCCGGGGGGTTCTACACCTTC
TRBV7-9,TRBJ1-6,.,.,CASSLTGTRNSPLHF,TGTGCCAGCAGCTTAACAGGGACGAGGAATTCACCCCTCCACTTT